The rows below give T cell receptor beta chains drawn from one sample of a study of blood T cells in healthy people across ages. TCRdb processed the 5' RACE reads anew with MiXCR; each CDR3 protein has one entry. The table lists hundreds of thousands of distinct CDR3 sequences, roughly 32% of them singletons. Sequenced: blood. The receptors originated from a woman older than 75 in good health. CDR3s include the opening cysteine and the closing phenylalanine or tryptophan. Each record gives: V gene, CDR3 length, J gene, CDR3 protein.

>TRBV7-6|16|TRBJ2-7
CASSLNPGGSSYEQYF
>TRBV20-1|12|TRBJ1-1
CSAGGLVTEAFF
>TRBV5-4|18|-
CASSLASAGGRPYNEQYF
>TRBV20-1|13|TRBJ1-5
CSARGGVEQPQHF
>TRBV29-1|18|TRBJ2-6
CSVEARGTPSSGANVLTF
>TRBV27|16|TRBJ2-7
CASSLKKSLLVYEQYF
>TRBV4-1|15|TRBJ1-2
CASSQVRGADYGYTF
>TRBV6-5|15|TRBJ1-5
CASSAGRSHNQPQHF
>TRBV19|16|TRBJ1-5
CASSIMTGAVGQPQHF
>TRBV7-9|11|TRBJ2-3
CASPGADTQYF
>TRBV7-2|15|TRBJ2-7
CASSLEVGAYYEQYF
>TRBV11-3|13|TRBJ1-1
CASSLDSGSEAFF
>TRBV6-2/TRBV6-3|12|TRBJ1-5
CASKTGNRPQHF
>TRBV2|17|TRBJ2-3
CASSVFGGGPGTDTQYF
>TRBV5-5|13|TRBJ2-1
CASSPPSSNEQFF
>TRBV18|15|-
CASSPRGAGQETQYF
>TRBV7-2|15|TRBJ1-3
CASSLRLSSGNTIYF
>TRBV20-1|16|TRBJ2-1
CSARAAGGPTYNEQFF
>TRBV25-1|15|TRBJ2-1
CASSEVWGEGNEQFF
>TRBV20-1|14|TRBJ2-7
CSALPRGALGGQYF
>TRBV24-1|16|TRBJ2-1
CATSDFSGSSYNEQFF
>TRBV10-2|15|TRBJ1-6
CASSEGVRSGSPRHF
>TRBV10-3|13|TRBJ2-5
CAMGRTDQETQYF